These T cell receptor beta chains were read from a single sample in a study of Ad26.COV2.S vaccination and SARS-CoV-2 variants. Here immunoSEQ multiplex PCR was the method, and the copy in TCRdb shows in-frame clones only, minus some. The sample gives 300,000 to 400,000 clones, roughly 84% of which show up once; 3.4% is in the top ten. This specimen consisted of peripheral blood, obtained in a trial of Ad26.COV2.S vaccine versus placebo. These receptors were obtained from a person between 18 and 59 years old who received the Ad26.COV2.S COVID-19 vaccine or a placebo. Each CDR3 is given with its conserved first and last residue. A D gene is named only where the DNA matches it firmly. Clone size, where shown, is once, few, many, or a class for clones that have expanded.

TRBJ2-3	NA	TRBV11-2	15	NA	TGTGCCAGCAGCTCCCTTGGGGACAGCACAGATACGCAGTATTTT	CASSSLGDSTDTQYF
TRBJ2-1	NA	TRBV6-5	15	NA	TGTGCCAGCAGTTACTCAGGTCCCGGGGTCAATGAGCAGTTCTTC	CASSYSGPGVNEQFF
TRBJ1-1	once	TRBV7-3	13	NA	TGTGCCAGCAGCTTTGCAGAGAACACTGAAGCTTTCTTT	CASSFAENTEAFF
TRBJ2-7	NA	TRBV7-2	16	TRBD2	TGTGCCAGCAGCCCCTACCGGGGAGGGGTTCCCTACGAGCAGTACTTC	CASSPYRGGVPYEQYF
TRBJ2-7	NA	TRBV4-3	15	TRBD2	TGCGCCAGCAGCCGGGGACTAGCGGGGACCTACGAGCAGTACTTC	CASSRGLAGTYEQYF
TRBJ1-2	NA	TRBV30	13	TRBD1	TGTGCCTGGCACGTGACAGGGAACTATGGCTACACCTTC	CAWHVTGNYGYTF
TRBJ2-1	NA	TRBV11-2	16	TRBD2	TGTGCCAGCAGCGGTGGGACTAGCGGGGGAGACAATGAGCAGTTCTTC	CASSGGTSGGDNEQFF
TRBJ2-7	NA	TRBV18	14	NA	TGTGCCAGCTCACCACCTTCGGTTGTCTACGAGCAGTACTTC	CASSPPSVVYEQYF
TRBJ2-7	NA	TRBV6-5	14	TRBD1	TGTGCCAGCAGTCCCGGGACAGTGTTCTACGAGCAGTACTTC	CASSPGTVFYEQYF
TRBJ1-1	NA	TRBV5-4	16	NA	TGTGCCAGCAGCTTGGGGGCAGGGCACATGAACACTGAAGCTTTCTTT	CASSLGAGHMNTEAFF
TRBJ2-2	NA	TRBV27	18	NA	TGTGCCAGCAGTCCGGGACGGCGGATTGGATCGAACACCGGGGAGCTGTTTTTT	CASSPGRRIGSNTGELFF
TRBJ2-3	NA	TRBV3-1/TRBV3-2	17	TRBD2	TGTGCCAGCAGCCAAGGCGTTGGCGGGGGGTTAACAGATACGCAGTATTTT	CASSQGVGGGLTDTQYF
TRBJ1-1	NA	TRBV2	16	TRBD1	TGTGCCAGCAGTCTCAGGGGGCGAAATATGAACACTGAAGCTTTCTTT	CASSLRGRNMNTEAFF
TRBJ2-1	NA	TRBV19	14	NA	TGTGCCAGTAGTATAGGACTAGACTACAATGAGCAGTTCTTC	CASSIGLDYNEQFF
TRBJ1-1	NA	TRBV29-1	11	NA	TGCAGCACGGACAGAGCCACTGAAGCTTTCTTT	CSTDRATEAFF
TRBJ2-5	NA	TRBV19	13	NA	TGTGCCAGTAGTATCAGGGGGAGGGAGACCCAGTACTTC	CASSIRGRETQYF
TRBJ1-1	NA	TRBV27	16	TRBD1	TGTGCCAGCAGTCGGCCACGGACAGGAGTGAACACTGAAGCTTTCTTT	CASSRPRTGVNTEAFF
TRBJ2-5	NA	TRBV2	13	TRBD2	TGTGCCAGCAGTAAGGGAGGGGAAGAGACCCAGTACTTC	CASSKGGEETQYF